The rows below give T cell receptor beta chains drawn from one sample of a study of PD-1 blockade in classical Hodgkin lymphoma. Produced via immunoSEQ multiplex PCR; TCRdb's table is partial and in-frame only. The sample records about 46,000 clones, around 72% being singletons. The sequenced sample was peripheral blood mononuclear cells (PBMCs), obtained at baseline. Every receptor here comes from a human donor with classical Hodgkin lymphoma. The conserved cysteine and the conserved F or W are not part of the CDR3 here. Each record gives: V gene, J gene, CDR3 protein.

V: TRBV10-2
J: TRBJ1-4
CDR3: ASSLTEAEKLF

V: TRBV2
J: TRBJ1-2
CDR3: ASSDSNRGPSIYGYT

V: TRBV7-9
J: TRBJ2-2
CDR3: ASSLFTGNFAGELF

V: TRBV6-1
J: TRBJ2-3
CDR3: ATGQGGTDTQY

V: TRBV2
J: TRBJ1-2
CDR3: ASSLQGGYGYT

V: TRBV6-5
J: TRBJ1-2
CDR3: ASSWGPYGYT

V: TRBV5-1
J: TRBJ2-1
CDR3: ASSLGQGAYNEQF

V: TRBV4-1
J: TRBJ2-7
CDR3: ASSQGSLGTGVGEQY

V: TRBV5-1
J: TRBJ1-2
CDR3: ASSLLEGVGYT

V: TRBV7-6
J: TRBJ2-1
CDR3: ASSLRGGVRNEQF

V: TRBV19
J: TRBJ1-1
CDR3: ASSNTGELALGTEAF

V: TRBV5-4
J: TRBJ2-1
CDR3: ASSLEVSEDEQF

V: TRBV25-1
J: TRBJ1-3
CDR3: ASSDRFGGSGNTIY

V: TRBV7-8
J: TRBJ2-1
CDR3: ASSPRAGGAYNEQF

V: TRBV28
J: TRBJ2-1
CDR3: ASGGSDSSYNEQF

V: TRBV4-1
J: TRBJ1-1
CDR3: ASSLRILGDTEAF